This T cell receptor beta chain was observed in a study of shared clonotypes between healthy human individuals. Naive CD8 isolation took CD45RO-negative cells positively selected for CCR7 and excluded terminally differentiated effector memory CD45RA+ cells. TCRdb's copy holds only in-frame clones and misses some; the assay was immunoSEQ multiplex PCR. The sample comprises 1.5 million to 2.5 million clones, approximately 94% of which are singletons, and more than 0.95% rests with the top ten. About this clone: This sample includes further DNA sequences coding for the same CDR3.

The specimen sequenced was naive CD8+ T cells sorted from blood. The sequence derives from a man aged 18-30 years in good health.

Written as DNA, the CDR3 is TGTGCCATCAGTGAACCCGGACAGGGGAACACTGAAGCTTTCTTT. It specifies CAISEPGQGNTEAFF. V gene TRBV10-3 combines with J gene TRBJ1-1; 8 nucleotides agree with TRBD1. CDR1 and CDR2 (germline): ENHRY, SYGVKD. The CDR3 is made up of 15 amino acids. V was clipped by 3 bases and J by 1 base; unmatched bases: 4.